Each of the 28 T cell receptor beta chains below was sequenced from the same sample in a study of T cell responses to AZD1222 COVID-19 vaccine. Clones were sequenced by immunoSEQ multiplex PCR, and TCRdb holds only the in-frame ones, with some missing. The table has 90,000 to 120,000 clones, 75% to 95% seen once. Material: peripheral blood, obtained 28 days after the second AZD1222 dose. Receptors were obtained from an adult who received the AZD1222 COVID-19 vaccine.

The genes are TRBV19 and TRBJ1-2; D is undetermined. CDR1 and CDR2 from the germline V gene are LNHDA and SQIVND (reference sequence). Trimming left V 0 bases short and J 8 bases short, with 10 bases between. The CDR3 covers 13 residues. The CDR3 reads CASSIDLEGGYTF. The CDR3 region has the DNA TGTGCCAGTAGTATAGATCTAGAGGGCGGCTACACCTTC.

V and J are TRBV18 and TRBJ1-5, with TRBD1 matching 9 bases. The ends lost 0 bases at V and 4 bases at J; junction bases unmatched: 1. In germline, CDR1 is KGHSH, CDR2 LQKENI. The CDR3 sequence is 15 residues long. CDR3 amino acids: CASSPPGQGNQPQHF. The CDR3 DNA reads as TGTGCCAGCTCACCACCGGGACAGGGTAATCAGCCCCAGCATTTT.

The rearrangement links TRBV5-4 to TRBJ2-7; 7 bases are shared with TRBD2. CDR3 size: 14 residues. Germline V gene lookup returns CDR1 SGHNT and CDR2 YYREEE (reference sequence). V was pared by 2 bases and J by 6 bases, with 8 bases of the junction left unmatched. CDR3 amino acids: CASSFRREMPEQYF. CDR3 nucleotide sequence: TGTGCCAGCAGCTTCCGGCGGGAGATGCCCGAGCAGTACTTC.

The V and J genes are TRBV15 and TRBJ1-5, with 9 bases identical to TRBD1. V was clipped by 3 bases and J by 2 bases; unmatched bases: 2. Per the germline V gene, CDR1 is LNHNV and CDR2 is YYDKDF (reference sequence). The CDR3 is 15 residues long. The CDR3 DNA reads as TGTGCCACCAGCAGGACAGGGGGTGGCAATCAGCCCCAGCATTTT. Residues: CATSRTGGGNQPQHF. Filled out from reference TRBV15 and TRBJ1-5, the complete variable domain reads DAMVIQNPRYQVTQFGKPVTLSCSQTLNHNVMYWYQQKSSQAPKLLFHYYDKDFNNEADTPDNFQSRRPNTSFCFLDIRSPGLGDTAMYLCATSRTGGGNQPQHFGDGTRLSIL.

V and J are TRBV19 and TRBJ1-1; the match to TRBD1 covers 8 bases. The V gene's germline CDR1 is LNHDA and CDR2 SQIVND (reference sequence). This CDR3 contains 15 residues. Trimming cost V 5 bases and J 1 base; bases outside gene matches: 6. The CDR3 DNA sequence: TGTGCCAGTAGTCTGACAGGGGCACCGAACACTGAAGCTTTCTTT. Amino acid sequence: CASSLTGAPNTEAFF.

Here the CDR3 reads CASSASGRATDTQYF. The CDR3, as DNA: TGTGCCAGCAGCGCTAGCGGGAGGGCGACAGATACGCAGTATTTT. The chain has TRBV7-2 and TRBJ2-3, with TRBD2 matching 12 bases. Germline V CDR1 and CDR2: SGHTA, FQGNSA. The CDR3 sequence is 15 residues long. The V and J ends lost 5 bases and 3 bases, in that order; junction bases with no gene match: 3.

The gene calls are TRBV6-6 and TRBJ2-3; 7 bases agree with TRBD1. J lost 4 bases, V lost 6 bases, and 7 bases had no gene match. CDR3 length equals 14 residues. Germline V CDR1 and CDR2: MNHNY, SVGAGI (reference sequence). In DNA form, the CDR3 reads TGTGCCAGCAGAAGACAGGGTACCGCAGATACGCAGTATTTT. It translates to CASRRQGTADTQYF.

The chain recombines TRBV6-2 or TRBV6-3 with TRBJ1-4; 7 bases align to TRBD1. The germline V gene encodes CDR1 MNHEY and CDR2 SVGEGT. The CDR3 is 14 amino acids. Germline trimming cut 5 bases from V and 6 bases from J; bases unmatched to any gene: 6. CDR3 DNA: TGTGCCAGCAGTCGAGGGGGCGAAGATGAAAAACTGTTTTTT. As protein: CASSRGGEDEKLFF.

The chain couples TRBV6-1 to TRBJ1-2, with 9 bases that match TRBD1. Germline V CDR1 and CDR2: MNHNS, SASEGT. The trim removed 2 bases at V and 5 bases at J, leaving 12 bases unmatched. This CDR3 spans 17 amino acids. The chain's CDR3 is CASSEKVSGTGPYGYTF. CDR3 nucleotide sequence: TGTGCCAGCAGTGAAAAGGTCTCCGGGACAGGGCCGTATGGCTACACCTTC.

The V gene is TRBV12-3 or TRBV12-4, the J gene TRBJ1-5; D not certain. Trimming took off 6 bases at V and 7 bases at J, with 10 bases between the two ends. CDR3 size: 12 residues. CDR3 protein: CASRLEFQPQHF. CDR3 DNA: TGTGCCAGCAGACTCGAATTCCAGCCCCAGCATTTT.

The V gene is TRBV6-5, the J gene TRBJ1-4; no firm D call. The CDR3 consists of 12 residues. Germline V lookup: CDR1 MNHEY, CDR2 SVGAGI. V lost 11 bases to trimming and J lost 5 bases, with 12 bases between them. DNA for the CDR3: TGTGCCGGTGGGAGAGGGAATGAAAAACTGTTTTTT. Its protein is CAGGRGNEKLFF.

The sample holds a few counts of this clone. The chain recombines TRBV19 with TRBJ1-6; D may be TRBD1 (5 bases). The V end was cut by 8 bases, the J end by 9 bases, with 17 bases between. Germline V lookup: CDR1 LNHDA, CDR2 SQIVND (reference sequence). CDR3 length: 14 amino acids. The CDR3 sequence is CASGGGGDRSPLHF. In DNA, the CDR3 is TGTGCCAGTGGAGGCGGGGGGGATCGTTCACCCCTCCACTTT.

The chain joins TRBV29-1 to TRBJ1-1; D may be TRBD1 (5 bases). Germline V gene lookup returns CDR1 SQVTM and CDR2 ANQGSEA. V was shortened by 1 base and J by 0 bases, with 9 bases between the two germline ends. The CDR3 runs 14 residues. The CDR3 loop reads CSVEAAGLNTEAFF. CDR3 nucleotides: TGCAGCGTTGAAGCCGCAGGGTTGAACACTGAAGCTTTCTTT.

V gene TRBV27 combines with J gene TRBJ1-6; 8 positions match TRBD1. Germline CDR1 reads MNHEY; CDR2 reads SMNVEV (reference sequence). The trim removed 4 bases at V and 8 bases at J, leaving 7 bases unmatched. The CDR3 contains 15 residues. The CDR3 nucleotides are TGTGCCAGCAGTTCTTACAGGGGGAGGGATTCACCCCTCCACTTT. This translates into CASSSYRGRDSPLHF.

The chain carries TRBV5-4 and TRBJ1-3; TRBD1 is a possible D gene (6 bases). Looked up from germline, CDR1 is SGHNT and CDR2 is YYREEE (reference sequence). V lost 0 bases and J lost 9, with 13 bases in between. This CDR3 comprises 14 residues. The CDR3, as DNA: TGTGCCAGCAGCTTGGAGGGGGGGACGGGCACCATATATTTT. Protein: CASSLEGGTGTIYF.

The chain has TRBV6-5 and TRBJ2-5; D might be TRBD2 (6 bases). The germline CDR1 and CDR2 sequences are MNHEY and SVGAGI. This CDR3 is built from 14 residues. Trimming pared 7 bases from V and 5 bases from J, leaving 17 bases between. CDR3 DNA: TGTGCCAGCAATAAGGCGGGGTCCGGGGAGACCCAGTACTTC. Translation gives CASNKAGSGETQYF.

J is TRBJ2-5 and V is TRBV19; possibly TRBD2 for D (5 bases). V was cut by 2 bases and J by 6 bases, with 16 bases left in between. This CDR3 is 15 amino acids long. CDR1 LNHDA and CDR2 SQIVND come from the germline V gene (reference sequence). Written as DNA, the CDR3 is TGTGCCAGTAGTATAAATGAGGGCCTTAGGCAGACCCAGTACTTC. This encodes CASSINEGLRQTQYF.

This clone has only one observation. V usage is TRBV15 and J usage is TRBJ2-3, with 7 bases aligning to TRBD1. The germline V gene encodes CDR1 LNHNV and CDR2 YYDKDF (reference sequence). With 3 bases clipped from V and 0 bases from J, the junction kept 3 bases outside the gene matches. The CDR3 sequence is 15 residues long. CDR3 amino acids: CATSRTGSSTDTQYF. The CDR3 DNA reads as TGTGCCACCAGCAGGACAGGGTCTAGCACAGATACGCAGTATTTT.

The chain carries TRBV6-1 and TRBJ1-2; D uncertain. The CDR3 totals 13 residues. With 2 bases removed from V and 8 bases from J, the gap between germline ends came to 12 bases. Germline V gene data show CDR1 as MNHNS and CDR2 as SASEGT. This chain's CDR3 is CASSELAGWGYTF. CDR3 DNA: TGTGCCAGCAGTGAACTTGCTGGGTGGGGCTACACCTTC.

This clone was counted a single time. The chain recombines TRBV7-2 with TRBJ1-1; possible D gene TRBD1, 5 bases. CDR3 length equals 14 residues. Per germline, CDR1 SGHTA and CDR2 FQGNSA. V lost 4 bases and J lost 4, with 13 bases in between. CDR3 region: CASSSLQGFTEAFF. CDR3 DNA sequence: TGTGCCAGCAGCTCCTTGCAGGGTTTCACTGAAGCTTTCTTT.

CDR3 bases: TGTGCCAGCAGCTCCGGCCTTTTTCCGGGACAGGGGAACGAAAGGGGTTTTTTT. This codes for CASSSGLFPGQGNERGFF. This sequence joins TRBV11-2 and TRBJ1-4; TRBD1 matches at 10 bases. The V and J ends lost 4 bases and 17 bases, in that order; junction bases with no gene match: 25. This CDR3 has 18 residues. From germline, CDR1 is SGHAT and CDR2 FQNNGV.

This sequence joins TRBV6-5 and TRBJ2-3; unclear D gene. Germline V gene lookup returns CDR1 MNHEY and CDR2 SVGAGI. V lost 3 bases to trimming and J lost 0 bases, with 4 bases between them. This CDR3 is built from 13 residues. The CDR3 DNA reads as TGTGCCAGCAGTTATCACAGCACAGATACGCAGTATTTT. The encoded protein is CASSYHSTDTQYF.

The chain is built from TRBV2 and TRBJ2-2; TRBD1 agrees at 8 bases. Germline trimming cut 7 bases from V and 4 bases from J; bases unmatched to any gene: 8. The CDR3 totals 15 residues. Germline V gene sequence: CDR1 SNHLY, CDR2 FYNNEI. DNA for the CDR3: TGTGCCAGCATCCTGGGACAGGTCTCCACCGGGGAGCTGTTTTTT. It translates to CASILGQVSTGELFF.

V usage is TRBV5-1 and J usage is TRBJ1-1, with 8 bases identical to TRBD1. Germline CDR1 SGHRS, CDR2 YFSETQ. CDR3 size: 15 residues. V lost 3 bases to trimming and J lost 6 bases; unmatched junction nucleotides: 10. In DNA form, the CDR3 reads TGCGCCAGCAGCTCAGGACAGGGAGGTTACGCTGAAGCTTTCTTT. This sequence encodes CASSSGQGGYAEAFF.

The chain joins TRBV12-3 or TRBV12-4 to TRBJ2-3; the D gene is possibly TRBD1 (6 bases). The V gene lost 5 bases and the J gene lost 5 bases, with 8 bases spanning the gap. The CDR3 spans 12 residues. The CDR3 sequence is CASSVRGDTQYF. DNA for the CDR3: TGTGCCAGCAGTGTCAGGGGAGATACGCAGTATTTT.

J is TRBJ1-6 and V is TRBV18; no clear D gene. In germline, CDR1 is KGHSH, CDR2 LQKENI. V was pared by 2 bases and J by 5 bases, with 10 bases between. The CDR3 consists of 15 residues. CDR3 DNA sequence: TGTGCCAGCTCACCAAGCCTTAGGGATAATTCACCCCTCCACTTT. Translating gives CASSPSLRDNSPLHF.

This rearrangement joins TRBV3-1 (or the pseudogene TRBV3-2) to TRBJ2-5; TRBD2 matches 13 bases. This CDR3 has 17 amino acids. Germline V lookup: CDR1 LGHDT, CDR2 YNNKEL (reference sequence). Germline trimming cut 6 bases from V and 4 bases from J; bases unmatched to any gene: 11. Here the CDR3 reads CASSSHGLAGETETQYF. The DNA for the CDR3 is TGTGCCAGCAGTTCCCACGGACTAGCGGGAGAGACAGAGACCCAGTACTTC.

The gene calls are TRBV7-6 and TRBJ1-4, with TRBD1 as a possible D gene (6 bases). Germline V gives CDR1 SGHVS, CDR2 FNYEAQ. The CDR3 spans 16 residues. The ends were cut back, 5 bases at V and 4 bases at J, with 17 bases in the middle. The CDR3 bases are TGTGCCAGCAGCCGACCCGTGGGGGGCAGTAATGAAAAACTGTTTTTT. This encodes CASSRPVGGSNEKLFF.